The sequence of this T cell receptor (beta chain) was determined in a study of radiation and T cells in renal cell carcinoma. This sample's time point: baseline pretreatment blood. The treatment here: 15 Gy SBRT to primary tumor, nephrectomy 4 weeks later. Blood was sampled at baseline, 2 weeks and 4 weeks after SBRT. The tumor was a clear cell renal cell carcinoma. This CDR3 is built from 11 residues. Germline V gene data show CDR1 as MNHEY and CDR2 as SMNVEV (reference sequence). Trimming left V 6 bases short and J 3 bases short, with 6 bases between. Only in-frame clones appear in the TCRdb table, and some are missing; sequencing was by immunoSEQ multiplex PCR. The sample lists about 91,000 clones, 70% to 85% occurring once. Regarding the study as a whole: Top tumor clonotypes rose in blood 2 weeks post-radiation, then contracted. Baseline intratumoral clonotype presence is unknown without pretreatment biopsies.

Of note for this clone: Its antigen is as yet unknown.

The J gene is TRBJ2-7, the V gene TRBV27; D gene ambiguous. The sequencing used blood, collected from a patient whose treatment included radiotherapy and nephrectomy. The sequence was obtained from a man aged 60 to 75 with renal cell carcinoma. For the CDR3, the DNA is TGTGCCAGCAGAACCAGCTACGAGCAGTACTTC. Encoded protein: CASRTSYEQYF.